A single sample gave rise to the 7 T cell receptor beta chains below, sequenced in a study of CD8 T cells in ankylosing spondylitis. Study results and caveats: Apparently characteristic of ankylosing spondylitis blood was a TCR beta motif (fewer than ten highly homologous variants).

The antigens for these receptors are not known. In TCRdb, the 5' RACE reads were re-called with MiXCR into one record per CDR3 protein. Among a few hundred thousand distinct CDR3 sequences listed, 7% to 8% were seen once. The sequencing input was blood, either unsorted or a sorted T cell fraction (not recorded which). The receptors were gathered from a male donor with ankylosing spondylitis.

There are many counts of this clonotype. In nucleotides, the CDR3 is TGCAGCGTTGACCGAGGACGGCGGACTGAAGCTTTCTTT. This encodes CSVDRGRRTEAFF. The chain is built from TRBV29-1 and TRBJ1-1, with unresolved D. CDR1 and CDR2 (germline): SQVTM, ANQGSEA. The CDR3 is made up of 13 amino acids. V was pared by 3 bases and J by 5 bases, with 13 bases between. The full variable domain, rest sourced from reference TRBV29-1 and TRBJ1-1, is SAVISQKPSRDICQRGTSLTIQCQVDSQVTMMFWYRQQPGQSLTLIATANQGSEATYESGFVIDKFPISRPNLTFSTLTVSNMSPEDSSIYLCSVDRGRRTEAFFGQGTRLTVV.

This clonotype appeared many times. CDR3 protein: CASSSTGVEQYF. As DNA, the CDR3 is TGTGCCAGCAGTTCGACAGGGGTCGAGCAGTACTTC. The rearrangement links TRBV28 to TRBJ2-7, with 8 bases aligning to TRBD1. After removal of 4 bases from V and 6 bases from J, the junction contained 2 bases not matched to a gene. Per germline, CDR1 MDHEN and CDR2 SYDVKM. This CDR3 is 12 amino acids long.

CDR3 amino acids: CASSGRGANVLTF. DNA of the CDR3: TGTGCCAGCAGTGGTCGCGGGGCCAACGTCCTGACTTTC. V is TRBV27 and J is TRBJ2-6; D not certain. V lost 5 bases to trimming and J lost 4 bases, with 6 bases between them. This CDR3 is built from 13 residues. The germline CDR1 and CDR2 sequences are MNHEY and SMNVEV (reference sequence). The full variable domain, its missing parts supplied by reference TRBV27 and TRBJ2-6, is EAQVTQNPRYLITVTGKKLTVTCSQNMNHEYMSWYRQDPGLGLRQIYYSMNVEVTDKGDVPEGYKVSRKEKRNFPLILESPSPNQTSLYFCASSGRGANVLTFGAGSRLTVL.

The chain recombines TRBV20-1 with TRBJ2-7; 7 nucleotides align to TRBD2. Trimming at V came to 0 bases and at J to 6 bases, leaving 11 bases not matched to a gene. Germline V gene data show CDR1 as DFQATT and CDR2 as SNEGSKA (reference sequence). The CDR3 has 15 amino acids. The CDR3 DNA reads as TGCAGTGCTAGAGATCGGGGGGTAGGGGCTATCGAGCAGTACTTC. Translated: CSARDRGVGAIEQYF.

Many counts were recorded for this clonotype. The chain couples TRBV5-1 to TRBJ2-1; D might be TRBD1 or TRBD2, each matching 5 bases. Germline assignment: CDR1 SGHRS and CDR2 YFSETQ. The CDR3 consists of 14 residues. V shed 4 bases and J shed 4 bases, with 12 bases lying between them. CDR3 in amino acids: CASSPGTDYNEQFF. In DNA, the CDR3 is TGCGCCAGCAGCCCTGGGACGGATTACAATGAGCAGTTCTTC.

This clonotype was counted many times. This chain joins TRBV7-2 and TRBJ1-2; D may be TRBD1 (5 bases). The V end was cut by 9 bases, the J end by 4 bases, with 12 bases between. The CDR3 covers 12 residues. Germline lookup yields CDR1 SGHTA and CDR2 FQGNSA. CDR3 sequence reads: CARWDGVYGYTF. The CDR3 DNA reads as TGTGCCAGATGGGACGGAGTCTATGGCTACACCTTC.

The table lists this clonotype with a count of one. Relative to the germline gene, one junction end is altered; a read error may explain this. The chain employs TRBV27 and TRBJ1-5, with 9 bases lining up with TRBD1. CDR3 length: 16 residues. Looked up from germline, CDR1 is MNHEY and CDR2 is SMNVEV (reference sequence). In DNA, the CDR3 is TGTCCCAGCAGTACCCGAATCGGGACAGGGTCTCAGCCCCAGCATTTT. It translates to CPSSTRIGTGSQPQHF.